Shown below are 31 T cell receptor beta chains from a single sample sequenced in a study of T-cell memory formation after mild COVID-19. TCRdb re-derived calls from the 5' RACE reads in MiXCR, one entry per CDR3 protein. The sample yields 220,000 or so distinct CDR3 sequences, about 9.2% seen once. Sequencing was performed on PBMCs or a T cell subset sorted from them (not recorded which). The receptors come from a man younger than 35 who had mild COVID-19 (a few samples of this study predate the infection). Cell type and time point are not known.

The sample holds a few counts of this clonotype. The chain uses TRBV6-5 and TRBJ2-5; 9 bases agree with TRBD1. V lost 7 bases and J lost 5; bases outside the gene matches: 5. The CDR3 has 13 amino acids. CDR1 is MNHEY and CDR2 is SVGAGI in the germline V gene. In DNA, the CDR3 is TGTGCCAGCAAAGGGACAGGGAGGGAGACCCAGTACTTC. It translates to CASKGTGRETQYF.

This clonotype appeared many times. V gene TRBV7-2 combines with J gene TRBJ2-3, with TRBD2 identical over 8 bases. This CDR3 contains 15 residues. V lost 4 bases and J lost 4; bases outside the gene matches: 7. Germline CDR1 and CDR2: SGHTA and FQGNSA. The CDR3 loop reads CASSSRGAEADTQYF. The CDR3 region has the DNA TGTGCCAGCAGCTCGCGGGGGGCCGAGGCAGATACGCAGTATTTT.

This clonotype has only a few counts. CDR3: CASTDGYRVGSPLHF. The DNA of the CDR3 is TGTGCCAGCACCGACGGGTACAGGGTGGGTTCACCCCTCCACTTT. This chain joins TRBV6-5 and TRBJ1-6; D may be TRBD1 (6 bases). Germline V gene sequence: CDR1 MNHEY, CDR2 SVGAGI. The CDR3 covers 15 residues. Trimming left V 7 bases short and J 9 bases short, with 19 bases between.

J is TRBJ1-6 and V is TRBV6-6; 7 bases match TRBD1. The V gene end was trimmed by 6 bases and the J gene end by 12 bases; junction bases not matched to a gene: 11. CDR1 is MNHNY and CDR2 is SVGAGI in the germline V gene (reference sequence). The CDR3 consists of 14 residues. The CDR3 DNA follows: TGTGCCAGCAGCCCGGGACAGCCGATCAGACCCCTCCACTTT. This translates into CASSPGQPIRPLHF.

This clonotype was observed a handful of times. The rearrangement joins TRBV7-2 to TRBJ1-1, with 10 bases lining up with TRBD1. Germline V lookup: CDR1 SGHTA, CDR2 FQGNSA. V shed 3 bases, J shed 3 bases, and the junction held 7 bases outside the gene matches. The CDR3 sequence is 16 residues long. CDR3 sequence: CASSFSPGTGDTEAFF. For the CDR3, the DNA is TGTGCCAGCAGCTTCTCACCCGGGACAGGGGACACTGAAGCTTTCTTT. The whole variable domain, filled in from reference TRBV7-2 and TRBJ1-1, reads GAGVSQSPSNKVTEKGKDVELRCDPISGHTALYWYRQSLGQGLEFLIYFQGNSAPDKSGLPSDRFSAERTGGSVSTLTIQRTQQEDSAVYLCASSFSPGTGDTEAFFGQGTRLTVV.

The chain carries TRBV9 and TRBJ2-7; D call uncertain. The CDR3 spans 12 residues. The V gene's germline CDR1 is SGDLS and CDR2 YYNGEE. The V gene lost 2 bases and the J gene lost 3 bases, with 6 bases spanning the gap. CDR3 sequence reads: CASSVGVYEQYV. In DNA form, the CDR3 reads TGTGCCAGCAGCGTCGGAGTCTACGAGCAGTACGTC.

This clonotype showed up just a few times. This chain joins TRBV7-2 and TRBJ2-3; D ambiguous. Trimming cost V 6 bases and J 2 bases, with 3 bases left between them. Germline assignment: CDR1 SGHTA and CDR2 FQGNSA. CDR3 length equals 11 residues. In DNA form, the CDR3 reads TGTGCCAGCAGGGCCACAGATACGCAGTATTTT. Its protein is CASRATDTQYF.

This clonotype appeared many times. The gene calls are TRBV5-1 and TRBJ2-7, with TRBD2 identical over 7 bases. CDR1 SGHRS and CDR2 YFSETQ come from the germline V gene. V was pared by 0 bases and J by 5 bases, with 2 bases of the junction left unmatched. There are 13 residues in the CDR3. The DNA of the CDR3 is TGCGCCAGCAGCTTGGAAGGGACTAACGAGCAGTACTTC. Encoded protein: CASSLEGTNEQYF. The entire variable domain, with the rest obtained from reference TRBV5-1 and TRBJ2-7, is as follows: KAGVTQTPRYLIKTRGQQVTLSCSPISGHRSVSWYQQTPGQGLQFLFEYFSETQRNKGNFPGRFSGRQFSNSRSEMNVSTLELGDSALYLCASSLEGTNEQYFGPGTRLTVT.

The chain combines TRBV20-1 with TRBJ1-5; tentative D call: TRBD1 (5 bases). V lost 6 bases and J lost 4, with 16 bases in between. Germline CDR1 and CDR2: DFQATT and SNEGSKA (reference sequence). The CDR3 is made up of 14 amino acids. The CDR3 loop reads CSAKHGTVNQPQHF. CDR3 nucleotides: TGCAGTGCCAAACATGGGACGGTGAATCAGCCCCAGCATTTT.

This chain joins TRBV7-2 and TRBJ2-3; D perhaps matches TRBD2 (5 bases). This CDR3 has 16 amino acids. Trimming cost V 4 bases and J 6 bases, with 20 bases left between them. Germline CDR1 reads SGHTA; CDR2 reads FQGNSA. CDR3: CASSYRAAGPMDTQYF. DNA for the CDR3: TGTGCCAGCAGCTATCGTGCCGCGGGTCCTATGGATACGCAGTATTTT.

This CDR3 is CASSQDMTGGQDTQYF. The CDR3 DNA reads TGCGCCAGCAGCCAAGATATGACGGGGGGGCAAGATACGCAGTATTTT. V is TRBV4-3 and J is TRBJ2-3; 8 bases are shared with TRBD2. This CDR3 has 16 residues. V shed 0 bases and J 5 bases; nucleotides not matched to a gene: 7. Per the germline V gene, CDR1 is LGHNA and CDR2 is YSLEER.

This clonotype was picked up a small number of times. CDR3 residues: CASSSLSGPTDTQYF. CDR3 nucleotides: TGTGCCAGCAGTTCCCTTAGCGGACCCACAGATACGCAGTATTTT. J is TRBJ2-3 and V is TRBV28, with a weak D call TRBD2 (6 bases). This CDR3 contains 15 residues. The germline V gene encodes CDR1 MDHEN and CDR2 SYDVKM. The V end was cut by 4 bases, the J end by 2 bases, with 13 bases between.

The gene calls are TRBV7-2 and TRBJ1-2; perhaps TRBD1 as D (5 bases). CDR3 size: 11 residues. Trimming took 4 bases from V and 10 from J, leaving 10 bases between them. CDR1 SGHTA and CDR2 FQGNSA come from the germline V gene. The CDR3 DNA reads as TGTGCCAGCAGCTCCACCAGGGTCTACACCTTC. Translated, it gives CASSSTRVYTF.

The chain has TRBV18 and TRBJ2-7; a possible D gene is TRBD1 (5 bases). CDR3 size: 16 residues. With 3 bases removed from V and 3 bases from J, the gap between germline ends came to 18 bases. Germline CDR1 KGHSH, CDR2 LQKENI. The CDR3 DNA is TGTGCCAGCTCACCCAACCCAAGCAGGGTCTTCTACGAGCAGTACGTC. It translates to CASSPNPSRVFYEQYV.

Many counts were recorded for this clonotype. The chain is built from TRBV5-1 and TRBJ2-3, with D perhaps TRBD1 (5 bases). Deletions cut 4 bases from V and 1 base from J, with 16 bases between. The germline V gene has CDR1 SGHRS and CDR2 YFSETQ. CDR3 length equals 16 residues. The CDR3 sequence is CASSGSAGMGTDTQYF. The CDR3 nucleotides read TGCGCCAGCAGCGGTTCAGCAGGGATGGGCACAGATACGCAGTATTTT.

V usage is TRBV20-1 and J usage is TRBJ1-1, with TRBD1 matching 7 bases. With 6 bases clipped from V and 1 base from J, the junction kept 5 bases outside the gene matches. In germline, CDR1 is DFQATT, CDR2 SNEGSKA (reference sequence). This CDR3 contains 13 residues. The CDR3, as DNA: TGCAGTGCGGCACAGGGGTCGAACACTGAAGCTTTCTTT. Its translation: CSAAQGSNTEAFF.

The chain employs TRBV5-1 and TRBJ2-5; D is tentatively TRBD1 or TRBD2 (6 bases each). In germline, CDR1 is SGHRS, CDR2 YFSETQ. V gave up 0 bases and J gave up 7 bases, with 16 bases separating them. The CDR3 has 15 residues. CDR3 loop: CASSLERGVSGTQYF. The CDR3 region has the DNA TGCGCCAGCAGCTTGGAAAGGGGGGTCTCAGGGACCCAGTACTTC.

This clonotype was observed at least ten times. The rearrangement joins TRBV7-9 to TRBJ2-7; the D gene is possibly TRBD2 (6 bases). Trimming removed 6 bases from V and 0 bases from J, with 15 bases in between. CDR1 is SEHNR, CDR2 FQNEAQ, per germline (reference sequence). This CDR3 comprises 15 residues. DNA of the CDR3: TGTGCCAGCAGTCCCGGGGGTCCAAGCTCCTACGAGCAGTACTTC. Its protein product is CASSPGGPSSYEQYF.

Ten or more counts support this clonotype. The V and J genes are TRBV12-3 or TRBV12-4 and TRBJ1-1, with D possibly TRBD1 on 5 matching bases. The V end was cut by 3 bases, the J end by 10 bases, with 12 bases between. This CDR3 comprises 12 residues. CDR3 nucleotide sequence: TGTGCCAGCAGTTTTTTGGAGGGACGAGCTTTCTTT. It encodes CASSFLEGRAFF.

This clonotype was recorded once. The chain recombines TRBV29-1 with TRBJ1-1; 9 nucleotides agree with TRBD1. With 3 bases clipped from V and 0 bases from J, the junction kept 11 bases outside the gene matches. Germline CDR1 is SQVTM and CDR2 is ANQGSEA. The CDR3 extends over 17 amino acids. The CDR3 DNA is TGCAGCGTTGAGGACGTCCGGGACAGGGCCGTGAACACTGAAGCTTTCTTT. Residues: CSVEDVRDRAVNTEAFF.

This clonotype was observed a few times. The rearrangement links TRBV5-1 to TRBJ2-5, with TRBD1 as a possible D gene (5 bases). The CDR3 consists of 14 residues. V was cut by 0 bases and J by 1 base, with 7 bases left in between. Germline CDR1 is SGHRS and CDR2 is YFSETQ. The CDR3 sequence is CASSLGQSQETQYF. The DNA of the CDR3 is TGCGCCAGCAGCTTGGGACAGTCCCAAGAGACCCAGTACTTC.

The chain uses TRBV4-3 and TRBJ2-3; D assignment may be TRBD1 or TRBD2 (7 bases each). The CDR3 is 16 residues long. CDR1 LGHNA and CDR2 YSLEER come from the germline V gene. V was trimmed by 5 bases and J by 3 bases, leaving 18 bases between them. This chain's CDR3 is CASSLQGGGGTDTQYF. The CDR3 DNA is TGCGCCAGCAGCTTACAAGGGGGCGGGGGTACAGATACGCAGTATTTT.

The V and J genes are TRBV28 and TRBJ1-1; 12 positions agree with TRBD1. Germline CDR1 is MDHEN and CDR2 is SYDVKM. The V segment lost 3 bases and the J segment 5 bases; nucleotides outside the gene matches: 13. The CDR3 consists of 18 residues. The CDR3 nucleotides are TGTGCCAGCAGTTTTCCCCCTGGGACAGGGGGCGGCGTAACTGAAGCTTTCTTT. Translation gives CASSFPPGTGGGVTEAFF.

This clonotype appeared a few times. This sequence joins TRBV5-1 and TRBJ2-3; TRBD1 matches at 7 bases. V lost 3 bases to trimming and J lost 3 bases; unmatched junction nucleotides: 7. The germline gives CDR1 SGHRS, CDR2 YFSETQ. The CDR3 extends over 15 amino acids. The CDR3 region has the DNA TGCGCCAGCAGCTGGGGGACAGTCCAAACAGATACGCAGTATTTT. Amino acid sequence: CASSWGTVQTDTQYF. The variable domain in full, with the rest retrieved from reference TRBV5-1 and TRBJ2-3, is KAGVTQTPRYLIKTRGQQVTLSCSPISGHRSVSWYQQTPGQGLQFLFEYFSETQRNKGNFPGRFSGRQFSNSRSEMNVSTLELGDSALYLCASSWGTVQTDTQYFGPGTRLTVL.

This clonotype has more than one count but fewer than ten. The chain has TRBV10-2 and TRBJ1-4, with TRBD1 as a possible D gene (5 bases). Trimming removed 7 bases from V and 5 bases from J, with 11 bases in between. Germline lookup yields CDR1 WSHSY and CDR2 SAAADI. This CDR3 spans 13 amino acids. CDR3 loop: CASKGQSNEKLFF. CDR3 nucleotide sequence: TGCGCCAGCAAGGGGCAGTCGAATGAAAAACTGTTTTTT.

The table lists this clonotype with a few counts. This chain links TRBV5-5 with TRBJ1-5; D is perhaps TRBD1 (6 bases). The germline CDR1 and CDR2 sequences are SGHKS and YYEKEE (reference sequence). The V gene lost 0 bases and the J gene lost 0 bases, with 13 bases spanning the gap. The CDR3 extends over 17 amino acids. CDR3 coding DNA: TGTGCCAGCAGCTTGGGTGCAGGGGCGTATAGCAATCAGCCCCAGCATTTT. Amino acids: CASSLGAGAYSNQPQHF.

The rearrangement uses TRBV5-1 and TRBJ2-7, with D unresolved. V was pared by 0 bases and J by 0 bases, with 7 bases between. The V gene's germline CDR1 is SGHRS and CDR2 YFSETQ. The length of the CDR3 is 14 residues. The CDR3 sequence: CASSLDPSSYEQYF. For the CDR3, the DNA is TGCGCCAGCAGCTTGGACCCGAGCTCCTACGAGCAGTACTTC.

This clonotype was recorded a few times. V and J are TRBV6-1 and TRBJ2-2; D might be TRBD2 (5 bases). Germline V gene data show CDR1 as MNHNS and CDR2 as SASEGT. The CDR3 totals 15 residues. Deletions cut 6 bases from V and 3 bases from J, with 14 bases between. CDR3 protein: CASRPREAYTGELFF. In DNA, the CDR3 is TGTGCCAGCAGGCCCCGGGAAGCCTACACCGGGGAGCTGTTTTTT.

The rearrangement links TRBV20-1 to TRBJ2-1, with D unresolved. Per the germline V gene, CDR1 is DFQATT and CDR2 is SNEGSKA (reference sequence). The CDR3 contains 13 residues. Trimming stripped 6 bases from V and 7 bases from J, with 16 bases between. The CDR3 DNA reads TGCAGTGCAGTACCCCGGTCGAAGAATGAGCAGTTCTTC. Its translation: CSAVPRSKNEQFF.

This clonotype was seen a few times. This sequence joins TRBV6-5 and TRBJ2-7, with 11 bases matching TRBD2. J lost 4 bases, V lost 0 bases, and 2 bases had no gene match. Germline loops: CDR1 MNHEY, CDR2 SVGAGI. The CDR3 has 15 amino acids. CDR3: CASSYSGTSGYEQYF. The DNA for the CDR3 is TGTGCCAGCAGTTACTCCGGGACTAGCGGATACGAGCAGTACTTC.

This chain connects TRBV6-5 to TRBJ2-7; TRBD1 matches 9 bases. The germline gives CDR1 MNHEY, CDR2 SVGAGI. The CDR3 has 13 residues. Unmatched junction bases numbered 5, after V lost 5 bases and J lost 6 bases. The CDR3 DNA reads TGTGCCAGCAGTCCACCGGACAGGGGCGAGCAGTACTTC. Encoded protein: CASSPPDRGEQYF.